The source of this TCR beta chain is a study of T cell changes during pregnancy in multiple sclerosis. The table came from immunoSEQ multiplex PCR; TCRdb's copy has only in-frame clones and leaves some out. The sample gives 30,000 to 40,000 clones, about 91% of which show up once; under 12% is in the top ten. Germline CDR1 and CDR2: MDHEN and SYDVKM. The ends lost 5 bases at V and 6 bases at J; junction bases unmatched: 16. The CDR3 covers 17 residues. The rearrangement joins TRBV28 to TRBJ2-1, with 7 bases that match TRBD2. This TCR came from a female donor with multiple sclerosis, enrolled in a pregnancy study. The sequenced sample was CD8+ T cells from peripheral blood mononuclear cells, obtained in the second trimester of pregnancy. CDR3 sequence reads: CASSPFPRGEGPNEQFF. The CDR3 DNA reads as TGTGCCAGCAGTCCATTCCCTCGGGGGGAGGGCCCCAATGAGCAGTTCTTC.